The clone carrying this T cell receptor (beta chain) was observed many times. The CDR3 consists of 13 residues. Deletions cut 1 base from V and 2 bases from J, with 8 bases between. Germline CDR1 DFQATT, CDR2 SNEGSKA (reference sequence). This record belongs to a study of human T cells and chemical hapten exposure. Authors' methods: Samples held a median of roughly 100,000 TCRs, range roughly 20,000–750,000. TCRdb processed the RACE reads anew with MiXCR; each CDR3 protein has one entry. The V and J calls were determined by TCRdb, not by the authors. Here the sample spans tens of thousands of distinct CDR3 sequences, less than 9.5% being singletons. Described time point: patch test 1, 2 weeks after DPC sensitization. Treatment defined: therapeutic diphenylcyclopropenone sensitization with weekly scalp DPC. At every patch-test visit, blood was drawn before the patch test was applied.

The chain recombines TRBV20-1 with TRBJ1-1; tentative D call: TRBD1 (5 bases). The material sequenced was whole blood, taken in connection with sensitization to the hapten diphenylcyclopropenone (DPC). This TCR came from a woman aged 45-60 years with alopecia areata. Some clones in this sample may be carry-over from other donors' samples. The chain's CDR3 is CSARAGTNTEAFF. CDR3 in DNA: TGCAGTGCTAGAGCCGGGACCAACACTGAAGCTTTCTTT.